These 17 T cell receptor beta chains were all obtained from the same sample, sequenced in a study of T cell responses to AZD1222 COVID-19 vaccine. Produced via immunoSEQ multiplex PCR; TCRdb's table is partial and in-frame only. Here the sample spans some 170,000 clones, 92% being singletons. Sequenced material: peripheral blood, taken 28 days after the second AZD1222 dose. These TCRs come from an adult who received the AZD1222 COVID-19 vaccine.

The chain is built from TRBV7-9 and TRBJ1-2, with a tentative D call TRBD1 (6 bases). The CDR3 has 16 residues. Trimming took off 1 base at V and 7 bases at J, with 19 bases between the two ends. The V gene's germline CDR1 is SEHNR and CDR2 FQNEAQ (reference sequence). CDR3 sequence: CASSLEGGLRGSGYTF. CDR3 DNA sequence: TGTGCCAGCAGCTTAGAGGGGGGGCTCCGTGGAAGTGGCTACACCTTC.

The J gene is TRBJ2-7, the V gene TRBV27, with 7 nucleotides matching TRBD2. J gave up 3 bases and V 8 bases, and 10 bases lay outside the gene matches. The CDR3 is 14 residues long. Germline CDR1 and CDR2: MNHEY and SMNVEV (reference sequence). The CDR3 DNA sequence: TGTGCCAGCGATCGGGGGGTTTACGACTACGAGCAGTACTTC. This encodes CASDRGVYDYEQYF.

The DNA of the CDR3 is TGTGCCAGCTCACCACAAGCTTCGGGGAGCGCTGGAAACACCATATATTTT. This codes for CASSPQASGSAGNTIYF. The rearrangement links TRBV18 to TRBJ1-3; no firm D call. Germline V lookup: CDR1 KGHSH, CDR2 LQKENI. The germline V and J ends were trimmed by 1 base and 2 bases, with 15 bases remaining between them. This CDR3 has 17 amino acids.

The chain couples TRBV5-1 to TRBJ1-4, with no clear D. The CDR3 has 16 amino acids. The V gene's germline CDR1 is SGHRS and CDR2 YFSETQ. The ends were cut back, 1 base at V and 4 bases at J, with 14 bases in the middle. CDR3 nucleotides: TGCGCCAGCAGCTTGTCCCTGGCAGGCAATAATGAAAAACTGTTTTTT. Residues: CASSLSLAGNNEKLFF.

V is TRBV6-2 or TRBV6-3 and J is TRBJ2-2; D gene uncertain. The CDR3 runs to 17 residues. The germline V gene encodes CDR1 MNHEY and CDR2 SVGEGT. The germline V and J ends were trimmed by 2 bases and 0 bases, with 13 bases remaining between them. CDR3 nucleotide sequence: TGTGCCAGCAGTTACGGCGGAAGAACAGCGAACACCGGGGAGCTGTTTTTT. Its translation is CASSYGGRTANTGELFF.

Turning to this clone: The same CDR3 is also encoded by other DNA sequences in this sample. The chain's CDR3 is CASSLGGYGYTF. The CDR3, as DNA: TGTGCCAGCAGTTTAGGAGGATATGGCTACACCTTC. The rearrangement joins TRBV28 to TRBJ1-2; D gene unclear. V lost 2 bases and J lost 5, with 6 bases in between. CDR3 size: 12 residues. The V gene's germline CDR1 is MDHEN and CDR2 SYDVKM.

The V gene is TRBV18, the J gene TRBJ2-1; D gene ambiguous. The CDR3 has 16 amino acids. Trimming removed 0 bases from V and 4 bases from J, with 13 bases in between. Germline V gene lookup returns CDR1 KGHSH and CDR2 LQKENI. As DNA, the CDR3 is TGTGCCAGCTCACCACCGACACTTGACTTATACAATGAGCAGTTCTTC. This encodes CASSPPTLDLYNEQFF.

This chain uses TRBV24-1 with TRBJ1-6; D unresolved. Germline CDR1 reads KGHDR; CDR2 reads SFDVKD. V was pared by 8 bases and J by 10 bases, with 14 bases between. The CDR3 has 13 residues. In nucleotides, the CDR3 is TGTGCCACCATAGGCGGGCGAAACTCACCCCTCCACTTT. It encodes CATIGGRNSPLHF.

The chain couples TRBV4-2 to TRBJ2-3; D unclear. The CDR3 is 13 amino acids. Trimming stripped 0 bases from V and 6 bases from J, with 7 bases between. CDR1 is LGHNA and CDR2 is YNFKEQ in the germline V gene. CDR3 in DNA: TGTGCCAGCAGCCAAGATCTCCCCGATACGCAGTATTTT. As protein: CASSQDLPDTQYF.

The chain is built from TRBV5-1 and TRBJ1-1; D is uncertain. V was clipped by 2 bases and J by 3 bases, with 11 bases between them. This CDR3 is 14 amino acids long. Germline V gene sequence: CDR1 SGHRS, CDR2 YFSETQ. The CDR3 nucleotides read TGCGCCAGCAGCTTAGGATTATCGGACACTGAAGCTTTCTTT. Translation: CASSLGLSDTEAFF.

This chain uses TRBV6-6 with TRBJ1-3; no definite D call. Trimming took 8 bases from V and 0 from J, leaving 8 bases between them. Germline CDR1 reads MNHNY; CDR2 reads SVGAGI (reference sequence). There are 13 residues in the CDR3. CDR3 amino acids: CASQFPSGNTIYF. CDR3 DNA: TGTGCCAGCCAGTTCCCCTCTGGAAACACCATATATTTT.

This clone appeared a single time. The gene calls are TRBV4-2 and TRBJ1-2; unclear D gene. The CDR3 totals 15 residues. The V end was cut by 0 bases, the J end by 4 bases, with 12 bases between. CDR1 LGHNA and CDR2 YNFKEQ come from the germline V gene. The CDR3 spells CASSQDTDLGYGYTF. The DNA for the CDR3 is TGTGCCAGCAGCCAAGATACGGACCTAGGCTATGGCTACACCTTC.

The rearrangement uses TRBV7-4 and TRBJ2-1, with D perhaps matching TRBD1 (6 bases). The CDR3 has 15 amino acids. V dropped 5 bases and J dropped 2 bases, with 13 bases sitting between them. Germline assignment: CDR1 SGHVT and CDR2 SQSDAQ. This CDR3 is CASSLEQGAYNEQFF. CDR3 nucleotides: TGTGCCAGCAGCCTAGAACAGGGCGCCTACAATGAGCAGTTCTTC.

The rearrangement joins TRBV4-2 to TRBJ2-5, with 8 bases identical to TRBD2. The V segment lost 4 bases and the J segment 2 bases; nucleotides outside the gene matches: 6. CDR3 length: 15 residues. Germline values: CDR1 LGHNA, CDR2 YNFKEQ. CDR3 DNA sequence: TGTGCCAGCAGCCGCCTACTAGCGGAACAAGAGACCCAGTACTTC. Protein: CASSRLLAEQETQYF.

This clone is a singleton in its sample. Written as DNA, the CDR3 is TGTGCCAGCAGCTTGTCGGCAGGCGTCGGGGGGTATGGCTACACCTTC. It is translated as CASSLSAGVGGYGYTF. The V gene is TRBV7-9, the J gene TRBJ1-2; a possible D gene is TRBD1 (5 bases). Trimming shortened V by 3 bases and J by 5 bases, and 19 bases separated the two germline ends. This CDR3 has 16 amino acids. Germline V gene data show CDR1 as SEHNR and CDR2 as FQNEAQ (reference sequence).

The rearrangement links TRBV6-6 to TRBJ2-5; no firm D call. Germline loops: CDR1 MNHNY, CDR2 SVGAGI (reference sequence). Deletions cut 6 bases from V and 5 bases from J, with 10 bases between. The CDR3 runs 12 residues. CDR3 coding DNA: TGTGCCAGCAGCGAATCTTTGGAGACCCAGTACTTC. It codes for CASSESLETQYF.

This sequence joins TRBV3-1 (or the pseudogene TRBV3-2) and TRBJ1-5; tentatively, D is TRBD1 (5 bases). The CDR3 has 16 residues. Trimming removed 0 bases at V and 6 bases at J, with 15 bases between. Germline-derived CDR1 and CDR2 are LGHDT and YNNKEL (reference sequence). This chain's CDR3 is CASSQDPQGSLQPQHF. CDR3 in DNA: TGTGCCAGCAGCCAAGATCCTCAGGGTTCCCTTCAGCCCCAGCATTTT.